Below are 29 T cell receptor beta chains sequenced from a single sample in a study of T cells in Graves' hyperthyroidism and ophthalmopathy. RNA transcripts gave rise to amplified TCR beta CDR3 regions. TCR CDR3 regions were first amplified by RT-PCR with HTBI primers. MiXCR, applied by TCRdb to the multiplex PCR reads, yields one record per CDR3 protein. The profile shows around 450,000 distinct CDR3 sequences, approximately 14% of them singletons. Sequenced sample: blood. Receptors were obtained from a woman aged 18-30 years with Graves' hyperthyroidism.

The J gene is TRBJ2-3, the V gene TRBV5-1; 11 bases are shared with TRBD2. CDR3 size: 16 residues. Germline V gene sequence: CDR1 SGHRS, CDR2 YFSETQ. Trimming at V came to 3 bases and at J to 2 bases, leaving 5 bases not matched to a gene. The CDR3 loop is CASSSGLAVDTDTQYF. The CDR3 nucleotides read TGCGCCAGCAGCTCGGGACTAGCGGTAGACACAGATACGCAGTATTTT.

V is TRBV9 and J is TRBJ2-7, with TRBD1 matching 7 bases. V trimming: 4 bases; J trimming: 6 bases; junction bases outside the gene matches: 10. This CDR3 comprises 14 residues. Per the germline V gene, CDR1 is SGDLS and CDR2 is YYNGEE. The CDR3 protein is CASSIRQGEGEQYF. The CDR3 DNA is TGTGCCAGCAGCATAAGACAGGGTGAGGGCGAGCAGTACTTC.

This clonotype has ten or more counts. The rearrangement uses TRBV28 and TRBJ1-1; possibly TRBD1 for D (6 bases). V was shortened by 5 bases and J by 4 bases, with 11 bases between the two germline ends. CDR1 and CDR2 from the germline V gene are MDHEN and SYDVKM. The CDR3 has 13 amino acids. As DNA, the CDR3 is TGTGCCAGCAGTACAGGGAGATTCACTGAAGCTTTCTTT. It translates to CASSTGRFTEAFF.

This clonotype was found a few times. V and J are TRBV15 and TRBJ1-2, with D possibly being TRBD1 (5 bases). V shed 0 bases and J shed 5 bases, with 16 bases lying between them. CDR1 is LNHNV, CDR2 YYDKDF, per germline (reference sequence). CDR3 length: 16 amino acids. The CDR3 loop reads CATSRDRTIVPYGYTF. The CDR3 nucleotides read TGTGCCACCAGCAGAGATCGGACAATTGTGCCTTATGGCTACACCTTC.

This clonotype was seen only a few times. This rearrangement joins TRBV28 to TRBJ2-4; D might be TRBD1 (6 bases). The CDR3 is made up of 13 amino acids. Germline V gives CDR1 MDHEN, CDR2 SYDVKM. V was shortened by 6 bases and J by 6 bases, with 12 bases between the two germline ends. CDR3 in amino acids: CASSHRVGNIQYF. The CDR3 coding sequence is TGTGCCAGCAGCCACAGGGTGGGAAACATTCAGTACTTC.

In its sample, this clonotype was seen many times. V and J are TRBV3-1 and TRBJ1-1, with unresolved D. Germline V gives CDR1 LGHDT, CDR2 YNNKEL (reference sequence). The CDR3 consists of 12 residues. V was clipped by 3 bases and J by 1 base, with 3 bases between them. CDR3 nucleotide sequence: TGTGCCAGCAGCCACCAGAACACTGAAGCTTTCTTT. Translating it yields CASSHQNTEAFF.

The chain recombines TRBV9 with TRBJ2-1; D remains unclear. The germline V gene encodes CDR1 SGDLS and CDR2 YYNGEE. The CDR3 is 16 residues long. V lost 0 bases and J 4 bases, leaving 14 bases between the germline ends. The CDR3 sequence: CASSVDPLSRYNEQFF. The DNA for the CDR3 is TGTGCCAGCAGCGTAGACCCCCTTTCCCGATACAATGAGCAGTTCTTC.

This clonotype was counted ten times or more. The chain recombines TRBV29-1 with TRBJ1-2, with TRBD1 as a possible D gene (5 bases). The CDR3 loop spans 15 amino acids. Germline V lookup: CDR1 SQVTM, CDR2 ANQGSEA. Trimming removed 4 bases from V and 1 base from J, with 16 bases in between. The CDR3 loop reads CSVGNYDSDNYGYTF. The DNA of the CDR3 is TGCAGCGTTGGTAATTACGACAGCGATAACTATGGCTACACCTTC. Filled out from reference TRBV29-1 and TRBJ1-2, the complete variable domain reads SAVISQKPSRDICQRGTSLTIQCQVDSQVTMMFWYRQQPGQSLTLIATANQGSEATYESGFVIDKFPISRPNLTFSTLTVSNMSPEDSSIYLCSVGNYDSDNYGYTFGSGTRLTVV.

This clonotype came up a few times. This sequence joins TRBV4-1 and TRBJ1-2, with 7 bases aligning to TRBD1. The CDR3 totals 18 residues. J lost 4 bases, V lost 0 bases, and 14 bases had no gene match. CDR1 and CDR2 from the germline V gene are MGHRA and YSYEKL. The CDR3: CASSQEGDRILKFYGYTF. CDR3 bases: TGCGCCAGCAGCCAAGAGGGGGACAGAATCTTGAAGTTCTATGGCTACACCTTC.

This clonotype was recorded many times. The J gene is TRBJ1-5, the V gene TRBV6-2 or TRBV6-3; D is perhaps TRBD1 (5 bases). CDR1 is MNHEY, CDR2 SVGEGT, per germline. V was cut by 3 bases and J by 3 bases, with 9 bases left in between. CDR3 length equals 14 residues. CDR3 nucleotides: TGTGCCAGCAGTTATGCGGGGCTCAATCAGCCCCAGCATTTT. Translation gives CASSYAGLNQPQHF.

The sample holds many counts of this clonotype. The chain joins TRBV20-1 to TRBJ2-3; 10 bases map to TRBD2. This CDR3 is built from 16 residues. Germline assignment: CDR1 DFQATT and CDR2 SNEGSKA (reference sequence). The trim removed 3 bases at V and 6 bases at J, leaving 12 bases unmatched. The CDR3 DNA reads TGCAGTGCTAGTAAAAGGGCTAGCGGGAGAGCGGATACGCAGTATTTT. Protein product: CSASKRASGRADTQYF.

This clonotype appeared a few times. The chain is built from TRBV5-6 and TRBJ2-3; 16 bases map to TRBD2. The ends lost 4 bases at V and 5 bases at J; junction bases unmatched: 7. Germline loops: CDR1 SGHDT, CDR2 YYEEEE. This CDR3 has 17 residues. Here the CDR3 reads CASSGKGLAGGRDTQYF. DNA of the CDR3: TGTGCCAGCAGCGGGAAGGGACTAGCGGGGGGGAGAGATACGCAGTATTTT.

The chain's CDR3 is CASSESGPRGVVGNQPQHF. Here the CDR3 DNA reads TGTGCCAGCAGTGAATCGGGGCCCCGGGGGGTAGTTGGCAATCAGCCCCAGCATTTT. V is TRBV6-1 and J is TRBJ1-5; D possibly corresponds to TRBD1 (5 bases). CDR1 is MNHNS, CDR2 SASEGT, per germline. The CDR3 has 19 amino acids. The V end lost 2 bases, the J end lost 2 bases, and 22 bases lay between the germline ends.

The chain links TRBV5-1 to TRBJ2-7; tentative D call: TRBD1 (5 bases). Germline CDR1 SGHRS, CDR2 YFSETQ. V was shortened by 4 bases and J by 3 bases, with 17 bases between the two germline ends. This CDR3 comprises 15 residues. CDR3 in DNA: TGCGCCAGCAGCGATACAGGTGTCCAGATCTACGAGCAGTACTTC. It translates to CASSDTGVQIYEQYF. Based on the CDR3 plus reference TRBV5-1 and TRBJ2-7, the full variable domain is KAGVTQTPRYLIKTRGQQVTLSCSPISGHRSVSWYQQTPGQGLQFLFEYFSETQRNKGNFPGRFSGRQFSNSRSEMNVSTLELGDSALYLCASSDTGVQIYEQYFGPGTRLTVT.

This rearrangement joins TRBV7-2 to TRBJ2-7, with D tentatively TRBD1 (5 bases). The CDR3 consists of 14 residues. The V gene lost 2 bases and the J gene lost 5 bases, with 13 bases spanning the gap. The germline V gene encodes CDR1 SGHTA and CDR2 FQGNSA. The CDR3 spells CASSLIGQPNEQYF. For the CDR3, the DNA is TGTGCCAGCAGCTTAATCGGACAACCCAACGAGCAGTACTTC. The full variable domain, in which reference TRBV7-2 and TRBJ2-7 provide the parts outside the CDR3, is GAGVSQSPSNKVTEKGKDVELRCDPISGHTALYWYRQSLGQGLEFLIYFQGNSAPDKSGLPSDRFSAERTGGSVSTLTIQRTQQEDSAVYLCASSLIGQPNEQYFGPGTRLTVT.

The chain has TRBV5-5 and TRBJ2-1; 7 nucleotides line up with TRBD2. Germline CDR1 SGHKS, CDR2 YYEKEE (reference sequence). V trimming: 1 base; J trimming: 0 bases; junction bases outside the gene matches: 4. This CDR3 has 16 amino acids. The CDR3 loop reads CASSLISGYSYNEQFF. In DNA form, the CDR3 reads TGTGCCAGCAGCTTGATTAGCGGGTACTCCTACAATGAGCAGTTCTTC.

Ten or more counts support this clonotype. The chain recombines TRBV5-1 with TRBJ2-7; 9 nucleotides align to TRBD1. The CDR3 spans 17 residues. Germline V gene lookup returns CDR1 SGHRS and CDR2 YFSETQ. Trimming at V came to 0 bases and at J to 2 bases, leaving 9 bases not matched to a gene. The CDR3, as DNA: TGCGCCAGCAGCTTGGCTCTCGGTCGGACAGGGGCCTACGAGCAGTACTTC. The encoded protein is CASSLALGRTGAYEQYF.

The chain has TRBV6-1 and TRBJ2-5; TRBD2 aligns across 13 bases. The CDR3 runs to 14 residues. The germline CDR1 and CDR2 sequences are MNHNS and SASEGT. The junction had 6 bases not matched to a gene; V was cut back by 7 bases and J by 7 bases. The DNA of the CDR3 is TGTGCCAGCAAACTAGCGGGGGGGCCAGGGACCCAGTACTTC. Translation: CASKLAGGPGTQYF.

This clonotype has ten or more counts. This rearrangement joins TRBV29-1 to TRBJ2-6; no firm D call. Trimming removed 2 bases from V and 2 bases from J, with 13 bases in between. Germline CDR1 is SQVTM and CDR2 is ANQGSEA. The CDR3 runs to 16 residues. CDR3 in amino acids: CSVEIRDKTGANVLTF. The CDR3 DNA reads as TGCAGCGTTGAAATCCGTGACAAAACTGGGGCCAACGTCCTGACTTTC.

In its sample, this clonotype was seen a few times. CDR3 in DNA: TGTGCCAGCAGCCAAGCAGGAGGAGCGGGAGGCGACAATGAGCAGTTCTTC. Translation gives CASSQAGGAGGDNEQFF. The chain joins TRBV4-2 to TRBJ2-1, with 9 nucleotides matching TRBD2. CDR3 length: 17 amino acids. Losses at the gene ends were 1 base for V and 5 bases for J; bases not matched to a gene: 9. The germline V gene encodes CDR1 LGHNA and CDR2 YNFKEQ.

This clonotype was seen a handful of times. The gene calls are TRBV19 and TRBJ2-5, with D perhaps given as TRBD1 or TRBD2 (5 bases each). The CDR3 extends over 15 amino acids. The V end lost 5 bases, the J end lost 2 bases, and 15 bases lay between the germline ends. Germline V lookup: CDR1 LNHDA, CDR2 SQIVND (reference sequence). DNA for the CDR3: TGTGCCAGTAGTGTTTATCGGGGCAGACAAGAGACCCAGTACTTC. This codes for CASSVYRGRQETQYF.

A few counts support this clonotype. For the CDR3, the DNA is TGTGCCAGCAGTGACCCACTAGCGCCAAGAAAAGATACGCAGTATTTT. This translates into CASSDPLAPRKDTQYF. The chain employs TRBV27 and TRBJ2-3, with 7 bases that match TRBD2. CDR3 length: 16 amino acids. CDR1 is MNHEY and CDR2 is SMNVEV in the germline V gene (reference sequence). V lost 5 bases and J lost 5; bases outside the gene matches: 13.

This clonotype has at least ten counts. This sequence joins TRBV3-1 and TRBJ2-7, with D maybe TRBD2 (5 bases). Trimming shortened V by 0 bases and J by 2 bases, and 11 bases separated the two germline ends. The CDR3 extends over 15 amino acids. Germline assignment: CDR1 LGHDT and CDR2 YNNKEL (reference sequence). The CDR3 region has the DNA TGTGCCAGCAGCCAAGAAGGCGCGGGTACCTACGAGCAGTACTTC. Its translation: CASSQEGAGTYEQYF.

The CDR3 DNA reads as TGTGCCAGCAGTGTCGGGACAGGGGGCGCGCAAAAACTGTTTTTT. Its translation: CASSVGTGGAQKLFF. The V call is TRBV2, the J call TRBJ1-4; 12 bases agree with TRBD1. V dropped 4 bases and J dropped 9; count of bases not matched to a gene: 6. CDR3 size: 15 residues. Germline loops: CDR1 SNHLY, CDR2 FYNNEI.

CDR3 sequence (DNA): TGTGCCACCAGTGATAACGCCCTATATGGCTACACCTTC. Its translation: CATSDNALYGYTF. This chain links TRBV24-1 with TRBJ1-2; D is ambiguous. The V and J ends lost 3 bases and 5 bases respectively, with 9 bases between them. This CDR3 has 13 residues. Germline CDR1 reads KGHDR; CDR2 reads SFDVKD.

CDR3 DNA: TGTGCCAGCAGCCTACAACTTAGCGGGAACTCCTACGAGCAGTACTTC. Translating it yields CASSLQLSGNSYEQYF. V usage is TRBV27 and J usage is TRBJ2-7; 8 positions agree with TRBD2. This CDR3 has 16 amino acids. Germline loops: CDR1 MNHEY, CDR2 SMNVEV (reference sequence). V was pared by 6 bases and J by 0 bases, with 10 bases of the junction left unmatched.

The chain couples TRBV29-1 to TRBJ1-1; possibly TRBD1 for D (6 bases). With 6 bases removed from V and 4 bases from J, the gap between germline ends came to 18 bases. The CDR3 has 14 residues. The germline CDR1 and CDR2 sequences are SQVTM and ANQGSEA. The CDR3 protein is CSVPRGGLGTEAFF. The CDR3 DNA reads TGCAGCGTCCCTAGGGGGGGGTTGGGCACTGAAGCTTTCTTT.

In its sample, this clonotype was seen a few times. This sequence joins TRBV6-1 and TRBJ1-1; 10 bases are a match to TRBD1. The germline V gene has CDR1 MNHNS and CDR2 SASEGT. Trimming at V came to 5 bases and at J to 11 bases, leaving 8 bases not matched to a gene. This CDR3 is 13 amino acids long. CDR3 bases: TGTGCCAGCAGTAGACAGGGGGCGAGTGCGGCTTTCTTT. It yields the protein CASSRQGASAAFF.

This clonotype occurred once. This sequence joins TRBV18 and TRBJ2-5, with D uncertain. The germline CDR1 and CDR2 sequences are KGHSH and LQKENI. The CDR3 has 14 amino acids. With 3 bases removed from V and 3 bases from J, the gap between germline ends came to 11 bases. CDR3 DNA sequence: TGTGCCAGCTCACCGGCAGTCAGCAAAGAGACCCAGTACTTC. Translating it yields CASSPAVSKETQYF.